This TCR beta chain was identified in a study of T cells after yellow fever vaccination. General observations from the study: Of the clonotypes, a small share occurred in both CD4 and CD8 compartments. The secondary response was weaker but peaked faster, day 5 versus 15. Most clones from primary vaccination were detected again post-booster (about 95% CD4, approximately 90% CD8).

This clonotype appeared a few times. Its antigen is as yet unknown. Generation of TCR cDNA used 5'RACE template switching (which added a universal primer site and UMIs). In TCRdb, the 5' RACE reads were re-called with MiXCR into one record per CDR3 protein. The sample lists 500,000 to 650,000 distinct CDR3 sequences; roughly a sixth were seen once. Germline CDR1 SQVTM, CDR2 ANQGSEA. The CDR3 totals 15 residues. V shed 3 bases and J 1 base; nucleotides not matched to a gene: 6. This receptor was identified in a man younger than 35 who received the YFV17D yellow fever vaccine. This chain uses TRBV29-1 with TRBJ2-5, with TRBD2 matching 9 bases. Specimen: PBMCs, collected around 5 days after the first yellow fever vaccination. The CDR3 nucleotides are TGCAGCGTTGAGCTGCGGGGGGGCCCCCAAGAGACCCAGTACTTC. Protein: CSVELRGGPQETQYF.